These T cell receptor beta chains were read from a single sample in a study of cytomegalovirus exposure and HLA in healthy donors. The method was immunoSEQ multiplex PCR; TCRdb's version includes in-frame clones alone and lacks a portion of them. The data show 150,000 to 200,000 clones, roughly 79% seen once. The specimen was PBMCs. The receptors originated from a woman aged 35 to 49 in good health and CMV-seronegative. Both conserved end residues are part of each CDR3. The D gene is left open where the match is weak. Expanded clones get a size class; other rows say once, few or many, or leave the size out.

clone_size	v_call	d_call	j_call	cdr3_aa	cdr3_nt
.	TRBV5-6	TRBD2	TRBJ2-3	CASSLALAGSTDTQYF	TGTGCCAGCAGCTTGGCACTAGCGGGAAGCACAGATACGCAGTATTTT
.	TRBV5-1	.	TRBJ2-1	CASSLGRPAEQFF	TGCGCCAGCAGCTTGGGGCGGCCAGCCGAGCAGTTCTTC
.	TRBV30	.	TRBJ1-1	CAWNQGRNTEAFF	TGTGCCTGGAACCAGGGTAGGAACACTGAAGCTTTCTTT
.	TRBV27	TRBD1	TRBJ2-7	CASSSIGTGNNEQYF	TGTGCCAGCAGTTCTATCGGGACAGGGAACAACGAGCAGTACTTC
.	TRBV7-7	TRBD2	TRBJ2-1	CASSLGRSGGQNEQFF	TGTGCTAGCAGCTTAGGTCGAAGCGGGGGCCAGAATGAGCAGTTCTTC
.	TRBV27	TRBD2	TRBJ2-7	CASSSRLAGGQMGQYF	TGTGCCAGCAGTTCACGACTAGCGGGAGGGCAAATGGGGCAGTACTTC
.	TRBV4-1	.	TRBJ1-2	CASSQDVGGNYGYTF	TGCGCCAGCAGCCAAGATGTAGGGGGAAACTATGGCTACACCTTC
.	TRBV5-1	.	TRBJ2-3	CASRVGGIPDTQYF	TGCGCCAGCAGAGTGGGCGGGATCCCAGATACGCAGTATTTT
once	TRBV30	.	TRBJ2-7	CAWGTFYEQYF	TGTGCCTGGGGGACTTTCTACGAGCAGTACTTC
.	TRBV10-3	.	TRBJ2-4	CAISETPGSKNIQYF	TGTGCCATCAGTGAGACGCCGGGATCAAAAAACATTCAGTACTTC
.	TRBV7-3	TRBD1	TRBJ1-1	CASSFAGTGTEAFF	TGTGCCAGCAGCTTTGCCGGGACAGGGACTGAAGCTTTCTTT
.	TRBV5-1	TRBD2	TRBJ2-5	CASSGGLAGSQETQYF	TGCGCCAGCAGCGGGGGACTAGCGGGATCACAAGAGACCCAGTACTTC
once	TRBV28	.	TRBJ1-5	CASTLGTSSNQPQHF	TGTGCCAGCACCCTCGGGACTTCTAGCAATCAGCCCCAGCATTTT
.	TRBV9	.	TRBJ1-1	CASSVRGNTEAFF	TGTGCCAGCAGCGTACGAGGGAACACTGAAGCTTTCTTT
.	TRBV5-6	.	TRBJ2-7	CASSRDLPYEQYF	TGTGCCAGCAGCAGGGACTTACCCTACGAGCAGTACTTC